A selection of T cell receptor beta chains follows, all from one sample in a study of T cells in Graves' hyperthyroidism and ophthalmopathy. MiXCR, applied by TCRdb to the multiplex PCR reads, yields one record per CDR3 protein. The sample has approximately 630,000 distinct CDR3 sequences; 15% to 20% are singletons. The sequencing input was blood. The receptors stem from a woman in her thirties with Graves' hyperthyroidism. The CDR3 runs from the conserved cysteine through the conserved F or W.

TRBJ2-5	TRBV3-1	CASSQATVGGGETQYF
TRBJ2-5	TRBV30	CAWRGRVGETQYF
TRBJ1-3	TRBV5-5	CASSRSGGLGNTIYF
TRBJ1-6	TRBV6-2/TRBV6-3	CASSYGIVNNSPLHF
TRBJ2-3	TRBV3-1	CASSHYRRATDTQYF
TRBJ2-6	TRBV27	CASSLWQGARGANVLTF
TRBJ2-2	TRBV7-8	CASSLGTGKGGELFF
TRBJ1-2	TRBV5-4	CASSNPLVDREHGYTF
TRBJ2-2	TRBV6-2/TRBV6-3	CASSSRFGLAGIVSTGELFF
TRBJ1-6	TRBV28	CASIGSYNSPLHF
TRBJ2-3	TRBV7-9	CASSSGLAGHTQYF
TRBJ1-1	TRBV19	CASSMGQGMNTEAFF
TRBJ2-3	TRBV7-9	CACSLDHSTDTQYF
TRBJ1-2	TRBV27	CASSLRVGHYGYTF
TRBJ2-7	TRBV28	CASNPGQGNDEQYF
TRBJ1-1	TRBV14	CASSLQGASEAFF
TRBJ1-2	TRBV29-1	CSVRQDLGYGYTF
TRBJ2-1	TRBV19	CASRGTGDNEQFF
TRBJ2-7	TRBV29-1	CSVERETSGHYEQYF
TRBJ2-7	TRBV28	CASSQKTGGPYEQYF
TRBJ2-1	TRBV5-1	CASSLEAGGYDEQFF
TRBJ1-4	TRBV4-2	CASSQAHGNEKLFF
TRBJ2-6	TRBV7-8	CASHGNSGANVLTF
TRBJ2-1	TRBV6-2/TRBV6-3	CASSDRPGTSGRWGSYNEQFF
TRBJ2-7	TRBV28	CASTPRGTFYEQYF
TRBJ2-7	TRBV7-2	CASSLEAGFTYEQYF
TRBJ2-7	TRBV28	CASSFTSDGEQYF
TRBJ2-7	TRBV4-3	CASSQPDRPEQYF
TRBJ1-2	TRBV11-2	CASSIGQEYGYTF